Shown below are 10 T cell receptor beta chains from a single sample sequenced in a study of blood T cell repertoires in COVID-19. Profiled with immunoSEQ multiplex PCR; TCRdb holds only in-frame clones, not every one. This table has hundreds of thousands of clones, about 88% appearing once. Sequenced input: peripheral blood. The receptor set was obtained from a man in his 70s with acute or convalescent COVID-19.

This clone was counted a few times. The genes are TRBV18 and TRBJ2-5; 9 nucleotides line up with TRBD2. Looked up from germline, CDR1 is KGHSH and CDR2 is LQKENI. This CDR3 is 15 amino acids long. V was clipped by 1 base and J by 7 bases; unmatched bases: 7. CDR3 protein: CASSPRLAGLGTQYF. The CDR3 nucleotides read TGTGCCAGCTCACCACGCCTAGCGGGGCTAGGGACCCAGTACTTC.

V usage is TRBV6-1 and J usage is TRBJ2-3; a weak D match, TRBD2 (6 bases). Per the germline V gene, CDR1 is MNHNS and CDR2 is SASEGT. Trimming took 3 bases from V and 4 from J, leaving 8 bases between them. The CDR3 is 13 residues long. Written as DNA, the CDR3 is TGTGCCAGCAGTGAGAGCGGGCCAGATACGCAGTATTTT. Protein sequence: CASSESGPDTQYF.

This sequence joins TRBV7-3 and TRBJ2-3; a possible D gene is TRBD1 (7 bases). The CDR3 sequence is 15 residues long. V lost 2 bases and J lost 6, with 15 bases in between. Germline-derived CDR1 and CDR2 are SGHTA and FQGTGA. CDR3 loop: CASSLQEGAMDTQYF. The CDR3 DNA reads TGTGCCAGCAGCTTACAGGAGGGGGCTATGGATACGCAGTATTTT.

This clone appeared a few times. The chain joins TRBV28 to TRBJ1-2; 9 nucleotides align to TRBD1. The CDR3 length is 13 residues. Germline V gene lookup returns CDR1 MDHEN and CDR2 SYDVKM. V lost 3 bases to trimming and J lost 7 bases; unmatched junction nucleotides: 3. The CDR3 region is CASSLGQGGGYTF. The CDR3 DNA reads as TGTGCCAGCAGTTTGGGACAGGGTGGTGGCTACACCTTC.

The genes are TRBV5-1 and TRBJ2-3; 7 bases agree with TRBD1. The germline CDR1 and CDR2 sequences are SGHRS and YFSETQ. CDR3 length: 15 amino acids. The V and J ends lost 0 bases and 6 bases, in that order; junction bases with no gene match: 7. This chain's CDR3 is CASSLAGQALDTQYF. The CDR3 region has the DNA TGCGCCAGCAGCTTGGCCGGACAGGCCCTGGATACGCAGTATTTT. Together with reference TRBV5-1 and TRBJ2-3, the CDR3 gives the full variable domain: KAGVTQTPRYLIKTRGQQVTLSCSPISGHRSVSWYQQTPGQGLQFLFEYFSETQRNKGNFPGRFSGRQFSNSRSEMNVSTLELGDSALYLCASSLAGQALDTQYFGPGTRLTVL.

The chain employs TRBV18 and TRBJ2-7; TRBD1 agrees at 7 bases. This CDR3 is 13 amino acids long. The V gene's germline CDR1 is KGHSH and CDR2 LQKENI. Trimming removed 4 bases from V and 4 bases from J; junction bases left unmatched: 4. The CDR3 reads CASSLQGVYEQYF. DNA of the CDR3: TGTGCCAGCTCACTCCAGGGGGTGTACGAGCAGTACTTC.

The chain joins TRBV7-6 to TRBJ2-7, with a possible D match to TRBD1 (5 bases). The length of the CDR3 is 14 residues. Trimming shortened V by 4 bases and J by 5 bases, and 15 bases separated the two germline ends. The germline gives CDR1 SGHVS, CDR2 FNYEAQ. CDR3 DNA sequence: TGTGCCAGCAGCTCCACCAGGGAAGGACACGAGCAGTACTTC. Its translation: CASSSTREGHEQYF.

The chain uses TRBV5-1 and TRBJ2-1; D ambiguous. CDR1 and CDR2 from the germline V gene are SGHRS and YFSETQ. The CDR3 is 15 residues long. The V and J ends lost 2 bases and 0 bases respectively, with 9 bases between them. The CDR3 DNA reads TGCGCCAGCAGCTTAGCGACGAGCTCCTACAATGAGCAGTTCTTC. Its protein is CASSLATSSYNEQFF.

A word on this clone: Other DNA sequences of this sample code for an identical CDR3. V gene TRBV5-1 combines with J gene TRBJ1-4, with 7 bases that match TRBD1. Trimming at V came to 0 bases and at J to 8 bases, leaving 4 bases not matched to a gene. This CDR3 region has 14 residues. Per germline, CDR1 SGHRS and CDR2 YFSETQ. CDR3 sequence: CASSLGQGNEKLFF. In DNA, the CDR3 is TGCGCCAGCAGCTTGGGACAGGGTAACGAAAAACTGTTTTTT.

The chain recombines TRBV4-1 with TRBJ1-4; a weak D match, TRBD1 (6 bases). The CDR3 loop spans 16 amino acids. Trimming took 3 bases from V and 10 from J, leaving 21 bases between them. Germline assignment: CDR1 MGHRA and CDR2 YSYEKL. CDR3 protein: CASSQAEEIRGGKLFF. CDR3 nucleotide sequence: TGCGCCAGCAGCCAGGCGGAAGAGATACGAGGGGGAAAACTGTTTTTT.